The 27 T cell receptor beta chains listed next were all sequenced from one sample in a study of T-cell reconstitution after alpha-beta-depleted transplantation in children. Preparation of the TCRbeta library was carried out with unique molecular identifiers. TCRdb ran MiXCR on the PCR reads and lists one entry per CDR3 protein. This table has about 170,000 distinct CDR3 sequences, 11% appearing once. The sample here was PBMCs, taken before TCRalphabeta/CD19-depleted stem cell transplant. These receptors originate from a boy aged 2 to 10 with acute myeloid leukemia, due to receive a stem cell transplant.

This clonotype was picked up many times. The rearrangement joins TRBV20-1 to TRBJ2-1; 7 nucleotides match TRBD2. The V and J ends lost 3 bases and 0 bases, in that order; junction bases with no gene match: 5. The CDR3 spans 15 residues. From germline, CDR1 is DFQATT and CDR2 SNEGSKA (reference sequence). The DNA of the CDR3 is TGCAGTGCTAGTGATGGCGGGAGCTCCTACAATGAGCAGTTCTTC. Translated: CSASDGGSSYNEQFF.

This clonotype was detected ten times or more. The gene calls are TRBV3-1 and TRBJ2-3, with D maybe TRBD1 (5 bases). The CDR3 is 13 amino acids. The germline V gene encodes CDR1 LGHDT and CDR2 YNNKEL (reference sequence). V was trimmed by 1 base and J by 6 bases, leaving 8 bases between them. In DNA form, the CDR3 reads TGTGCCAGCAGCCAAGCTAACAGGGATACGCAGTATTTT. This codes for CASSQANRDTQYF.

This clonotype was detected many times. V and J are TRBV20-1 and TRBJ2-3; 7 bases line up with TRBD1. The V gene end was trimmed by 3 bases and the J gene end by 0 bases; junction bases not matched to a gene: 6. The germline V gene encodes CDR1 DFQATT and CDR2 SNEGSKA (reference sequence). This CDR3 spans 15 amino acids. The CDR3 region has the DNA TGCAGTGCTAGCACGACAGGGCGGAGCACAGATACGCAGTATTTT. This translates into CSASTTGRSTDTQYF.

Ten or more counts support this clonotype. This chain joins TRBV28 and TRBJ1-3; 7 positions match TRBD1. The CDR3 is 19 amino acids. V shed 2 bases, J shed 3 bases, and the junction held 16 bases outside the gene matches. Per germline, CDR1 MDHEN and CDR2 SYDVKM. The CDR3, as DNA: TGTGCCAGCAGTTTAGATATTCAGAAGGGGGCCTCGAGTGGAAACACCATATATTTT. It encodes CASSLDIQKGASSGNTIYF.

Remarks on this clonotype: Given a much more abundant clone one base away, this may be a read error. The genes are TRBV5-1 and TRBJ1-1, with D uncertain. The CDR3 totals 12 residues. Germline V gives CDR1 SGHRS, CDR2 YFSETQ. CDR3 bases: TGCGCCAGCAGCTTCACGGACGGTGAAGCTCTCTTT. The encoded protein is CASSFTDGEALF.

This clonotype was counted many times. V and J are TRBV18 and TRBJ1-1; TRBD1 agrees at 10 bases. This CDR3 comprises 17 residues. Germline V gene sequence: CDR1 KGHSH, CDR2 LQKENI. After removal of 3 bases from V and 6 bases from J, the junction contained 13 bases not matched to a gene. The DNA of the CDR3 is TGTGCCAGCTCACCCCCTTTGAGCAGGACAGGGGGTCCTGAAGCTTTCTTT. This gives the protein CASSPPLSRTGGPEAFF. Full variable domain (remainder filled in from reference TRBV18 and TRBJ1-1): NAGVMQNPRHLVRRRGQEARLRCSPMKGHSHVYWYRQLPEEGLKFMVYLQKENIIDESGMPKERFSAEFPKEGPSILRIQQVVRGDSAAYFCASSPPLSRTGGPEAFFGQGTRLTVV.

This clonotype has at least ten counts. The chain combines TRBV3-1 with TRBJ2-1; possible D gene TRBD2, 5 bases. Germline CDR1 and CDR2: LGHDT and YNNKEL (reference sequence). There are 12 residues in the CDR3. V was clipped by 2 bases and J by 12 bases, with 11 bases between them. As DNA, the CDR3 is TGTGCCAGCAGCCAACGACCAGGAGGGCAGTTCTTC. Protein product: CASSQRPGGQFF.

In its sample, this clonotype was seen many times. Here the CDR3 DNA reads TGTGCCAGCAGTTCGCAGGGTCGATATGGCTACACCTTC. Residues: CASSSQGRYGYTF. The V call is TRBV6-5, the J call TRBJ1-2; D may be TRBD1 (5 bases). Germline CDR1 reads MNHEY; CDR2 reads SVGAGI. V lost 4 bases and J lost 5, with 11 bases in between. The CDR3 contains 13 residues.

The sample holds many counts of this clonotype. The V call is TRBV6-5, the J call TRBJ2-7; 13 bases map to TRBD2. CDR1 is MNHEY, CDR2 SVGAGI, per germline. This CDR3 is 19 amino acids long. Trimming removed 4 bases from V and 1 base from J; junction bases left unmatched: 13. The CDR3 reads CASSSGTSGKPKASYEQYF. Here the CDR3 DNA reads TGTGCCAGCAGTTCTGGGACTAGCGGGAAACCGAAGGCTTCCTACGAGCAGTACTTC.

The V call is TRBV7-8, the J call TRBJ2-7, with D uncertain. From germline, CDR1 is SGHVS and CDR2 FQNEAQ. V lost 1 base and J 6 bases, leaving 16 bases between the germline ends. This CDR3 comprises 15 residues. CDR3 loop: CASSLDEQNSREQYV. CDR3 coding DNA: TGTGCCAGCAGCTTAGACGAGCAGAACTCTCGCGAGCAGTACGTC.

This clonotype occurred a few times. For the CDR3, the DNA is TGTGCCAGCAGTTTCTCACCCAGCCGCACAGATACGCAGTATTTT. Translation gives CASSFSPSRTDTQYF. This chain uses TRBV28 with TRBJ2-3; D remains unclear. The germline CDR1 and CDR2 sequences are MDHEN and SYDVKM. The length of the CDR3 is 15 residues. V lost 3 bases, J lost 1 base, and 11 bases lay in between.

This clonotype was detected ten times or more. The genes are TRBV12-3 or TRBV12-4 and TRBJ2-7; D possibly corresponds to TRBD2 (7 bases). The CDR3 covers 15 residues. V lost 7 bases and J 3 bases, leaving 19 bases between the germline ends. The CDR3 spells CASTKGGTVGYEQYF. CDR3 nucleotide sequence: TGTGCCAGCACCAAGGGGGGGACCGTGGGCTACGAGCAGTACTTC.

This clonotype was seen repeatedly, ten times or more. This rearrangement joins TRBV29-1 to TRBJ2-7; D is perhaps TRBD1 (6 bases). Trimming left V 6 bases short and J 6 bases short, with 12 bases between. Germline CDR1 and CDR2: SQVTM and ANQGSEA. The CDR3 is 11 residues long. CDR3 in amino acids: CSVIQGGEQYV. The CDR3, as DNA: TGCAGCGTGATACAGGGTGGCGAGCAGTACGTC.

This clonotype was counted many times. V usage is TRBV19 and J usage is TRBJ1-5; TRBD1 aligns across 9 bases. This CDR3 has 16 residues. J lost 1 base, V lost 9 bases, and 10 bases had no gene match. Germline V gives CDR1 LNHDA, CDR2 SQIVND (reference sequence). The CDR3, as DNA: TGTGCCAGCAAACTTAAGACAGGGGGGAGCAATCAGCCCCAGCATTTT. Amino acid sequence: CASKLKTGGSNQPQHF.

This clonotype appeared many times. CDR3 nucleotides: TGTGCCAGCAGGGGTGGCGGAAACCAAGAGACCCAGTACTTC. It yields the protein CASRGGGNQETQYF. The V gene is TRBV7-6, the J gene TRBJ2-5, with D unresolved. V was shortened by 6 bases and J by 0 bases, with 11 bases between the two germline ends. This CDR3 has 14 amino acids. Looked up from germline, CDR1 is SGHVS and CDR2 is FNYEAQ.

This clonotype was counted ten times or more. This chain connects TRBV11-2 to TRBJ2-1; 7 bases align to TRBD2. The germline V gene encodes CDR1 SGHAT and CDR2 FQNNGV. This CDR3 region has 13 residues. V trimming: 5 bases; J trimming: 3 bases; junction bases outside the gene matches: 1. The CDR3 DNA is TGTGCCAGCAGCCGGGGGGTCTACAATGAGCAGTTCTTC. Amino acid sequence: CASSRGVYNEQFF.

The sample holds many counts of this clonotype. CDR3 DNA: TGCGCCAGCAGCTTGGAGTTCTGGGCAGCCCAAGAGACCCAGTACTTC. This gives the protein CASSLEFWAAQETQYF. J is TRBJ2-5 and V is TRBV5-1, with D unclear. Trimming left V 0 bases short and J 1 base short, with 13 bases between. The germline V gene encodes CDR1 SGHRS and CDR2 YFSETQ. The CDR3 loop spans 16 amino acids.

This clonotype has ten or more counts. This sequence joins TRBV5-1 and TRBJ2-2; perhaps TRBD2 as D (5 bases). V was shortened by 6 bases and J by 0 bases, with 12 bases between the two germline ends. The CDR3 sequence is 15 residues long. Germline V gives CDR1 SGHRS, CDR2 YFSETQ. CDR3 nucleotide sequence: TGCGCCAGCATCCCCCCCGGGGCGAACACCGGGGAGCTGTTTTTT. Translated: CASIPPGANTGELFF.

This clonotype was recorded at least ten times. The chain carries TRBV18 and TRBJ2-3, with D tentatively TRBD2 (6 bases). The germline gives CDR1 KGHSH, CDR2 LQKENI. The V gene lost 7 bases and the J gene lost 5 bases, with 16 bases spanning the gap. This CDR3 contains 14 residues. In DNA, the CDR3 is TGTGCCAGCTGCGCCCTCTTGGAGGGAGATACGCAGTATTTT. Its translation is CASCALLEGDTQYF.

Ten or more counts support this clonotype. The V and J genes are TRBV6-5 and TRBJ2-5, with 11 bases identical to TRBD2. The CDR3 has 16 amino acids. The germline V gene has CDR1 MNHEY and CDR2 SVGAGI. The junction had 8 bases not matched to a gene; V was cut back by 3 bases and J by 5 bases. Here the CDR3 DNA reads TGTGCCAGCAGTTATTCCCGACTAGCGGGACTGGAGACCCAGTACTTC. This gives the protein CASSYSRLAGLETQYF.

This clonotype was seen ten or more times. This chain uses TRBV15 with TRBJ2-2; the match to TRBD2 covers 10 bases. There are 18 residues in the CDR3. V shed 8 bases and J 1 base; nucleotides not matched to a gene: 13. The V gene's germline CDR1 is LNHNV and CDR2 YYDKDF (reference sequence). The chain's CDR3 is CATSVTSGIPQNTGELFF. The CDR3 DNA reads as TGTGCCACCTCCGTAACTAGCGGGATCCCTCAGAACACCGGGGAGCTGTTTTTT. Supplemented by reference TRBV15 and TRBJ2-2, the full variable domain reads DAMVIQNPRYQVTQFGKPVTLSCSQTLNHNVMYWYQQKSSQAPKLLFHYYDKDFNNEADTPDNFQSRRPNTSFCFLDIRSPGLGDTAMYLCATSVTSGIPQNTGELFFGEGSRLTVL.

This clonotype was counted ten times or more. CDR3 amino acids: CASSVSLLGDNEQFF. The CDR3 nucleotides read TGTGCCAGCAGCGTTTCGCTTCTAGGTGACAATGAGCAGTTCTTC. The V gene is TRBV9, the J gene TRBJ2-1, with D unclear. In germline, CDR1 is SGDLS, CDR2 YYNGEE. Trimming took 2 bases from V and 5 from J, leaving 14 bases between them. The CDR3 loop spans 15 amino acids.

This clonotype was recorded many times. The V gene is TRBV7-2, the J gene TRBJ2-3; no clear D. The CDR3 runs to 14 residues. CDR1 SGHTA and CDR2 FQGNSA come from the germline V gene. The germline V and J ends were trimmed by 3 bases and 4 bases, with 11 bases remaining between them. CDR3 loop: CASSFRWKPDTQYF. Written as DNA, the CDR3 is TGTGCCAGCAGCTTTAGGTGGAAACCAGATACGCAGTATTTT.

This clonotype was seen at least ten times. The chain joins TRBV6-5 to TRBJ1-1; D may be TRBD1 (5 bases). The CDR3 sequence is 17 residues long. V lost 3 bases and J lost 1, with 18 bases in between. Germline V CDR1 and CDR2: MNHEY, SVGAGI. This chain's CDR3 is CASSYNGHSEWNTEAFF. The CDR3 nucleotides are TGTGCCAGCAGTTATAACGGACACTCCGAATGGAACACTGAAGCTTTCTTT.

Note on this clonotype: The junction departs from the called germline gene at one end, perhaps through a read error. The chain joins TRBV12-3 or TRBV12-4 to TRBJ1-5; D is undetermined. CDR3 length equals 15 residues. The CDR3 DNA reads TGTGCCAGCAGTTTGAAAGGAGATAGCAATCGGCCCCAGCATTTT. Amino acid sequence: CASSLKGDSNRPQHF.

The gene calls are TRBV6-5 and TRBJ2-1; TRBD1 matches at 8 bases. Per germline, CDR1 MNHEY and CDR2 SVGAGI. CDR3 length: 15 amino acids. The junction had 4 bases not matched to a gene; V was cut back by 2 bases and J by 4 bases. The CDR3 DNA follows: TGTGCCAGCAGTTACGGACAGGGAAGGTACAATGAGCAGTTCTTC. Translated: CASSYGQGRYNEQFF.

This clonotype has ten or more counts. The chain employs TRBV5-5 and TRBJ2-7, with 12 bases aligning to TRBD1. Germline CDR1 SGHKS, CDR2 YYEKEE (reference sequence). CDR3 length: 18 residues. V was clipped by 3 bases and J by 0 bases; unmatched bases: 10. CDR3 protein: CASSSRDRGRGPSYEQYF. CDR3 bases: TGTGCCAGCAGCTCCCGGGACAGGGGGCGCGGTCCCTCCTACGAGCAGTACTTC.